The entry below describes one T cell receptor (beta chain). Its antigen is currently unknown. Orbital computed tomography, thyroid ultrasound, TRAb, serum thyroxine and clinical symptoms formed the basis of diagnosis. The source of the sample is a study of Graves' ophthalmopathy and Graves' hyperthyroidism. TCR beta CDR3 amplification used RNA transcripts. After a first-round RT-PCR with HTBI primers, a second-round multiplex PCR was run. TCRdb passed the multiplex PCR reads through MiXCR, listing each CDR3 protein once. The sample lists about 500,000 distinct CDR3 sequences, under 45% occurring once. Study-level findings and limits: Built on 13 signatures, a model told ophthalmopathy apart from stable hyperthyroidism with 85% to 90% sensitivity and 80% to 82% specificity. Appearing in blood as well were most expanded thyroid clonotypes above 0.001 frequency.

The germline CDR1 and CDR2 sequences are ENHRY and SYGVKD. The CDR3 has 15 amino acids. Trimming took off 2 bases at V and 5 bases at J, with 13 bases between the two ends. This rearrangement joins TRBV10-3 to TRBJ1-5, with TRBD1 as a possible D gene (6 bases). The TCR originated in an adult man with Graves' hyperthyroidism. The specimen sequenced was peripheral blood or thyroid tissue (not recorded which). Here the CDR3 DNA reads TGTGCCATCAGTGAGACGCGGACAGATGATCAGCCCCAGCATTTT. This encodes CAISETRTDDQPQHF.